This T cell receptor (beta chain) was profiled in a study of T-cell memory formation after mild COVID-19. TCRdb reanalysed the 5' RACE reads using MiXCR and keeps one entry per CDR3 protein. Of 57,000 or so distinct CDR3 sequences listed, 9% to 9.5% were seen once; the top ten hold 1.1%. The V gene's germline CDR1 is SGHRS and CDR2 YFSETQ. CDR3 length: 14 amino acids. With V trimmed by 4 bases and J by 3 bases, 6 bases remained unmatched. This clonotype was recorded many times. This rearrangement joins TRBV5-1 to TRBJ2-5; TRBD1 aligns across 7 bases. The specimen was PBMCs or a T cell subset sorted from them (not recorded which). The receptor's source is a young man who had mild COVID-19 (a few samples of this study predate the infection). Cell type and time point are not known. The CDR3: CASSAGTAKETQYF. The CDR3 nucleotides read TGCGCCAGCAGCGCCGGGACAGCCAAAGAGACCCAGTACTTC.